These 21 T cell receptor beta chains were all obtained from the same sample, sequenced in a study of blood T cells in healthy people across ages. For the second PCR, which ran for about 7 to 12 cycles, a sample-barcoded 5' primer and a J-beta primer mix were used. TCRdb re-derived calls from the 5' RACE reads in MiXCR, one entry per CDR3 protein. The sample has around 1,000,000 distinct CDR3 sequences, approximately 25% seen once. This sample also belongs to another study, concerning T cells of mothers and their children.

Sample: blood. The receptors stem from a girl between 2 and 10 years old in good health.

The V call is TRBV5-1, the J call TRBJ2-2; a weak D match, TRBD2 (5 bases). The ends were cut back, 4 bases at V and 3 bases at J, with 13 bases in the middle. The length of the CDR3 is 15 residues. The V gene's germline CDR1 is SGHRS and CDR2 YFSETQ. The CDR3 loop is CASSDGIGDTGELFF. The DNA of the CDR3 is TGCGCCAGCAGCGACGGGATCGGGGACACCGGGGAGCTGTTTTTT.

J is TRBJ2-3 and V is TRBV12-3 or TRBV12-4, with D hard to call. The CDR3 is 16 residues long. V was pared by 3 bases and J by 2 bases, with 15 bases between. In nucleotides, the CDR3 is TGTGCCAGCAGTTTTGGGGTTGGGCGGACCACAGATACGCAGTATTTT. Protein sequence: CASSFGVGRTTDTQYF.

The chain joins TRBV28 to TRBJ2-7; 11 bases are shared with TRBD2. Trimming removed 7 bases from V and 6 bases from J; junction bases left unmatched: 8. Germline values: CDR1 MDHEN, CDR2 SYDVKM. The CDR3 covers 14 residues. The CDR3 reads CASIPRLAGLEQYF. Written as DNA, the CDR3 is TGTGCCAGCATTCCCCGACTAGCGGGGCTCGAGCAGTACTTC.

This clonotype was picked up a small number of times. The V call is TRBV25-1, the J call TRBJ1-1; D perhaps matches TRBD1 (6 bases). CDR1 is MGHDK, CDR2 SYGVNS, per germline. The CDR3 has 15 amino acids. Deletions cut 6 bases from V and 11 bases from J, with 25 bases between. The CDR3 DNA reads as TGTGCCAGCAGCCACGGCGCGGGGGCATCCGCGGAGGCTTTCTTT. It translates to CASSHGAGASAEAFF.

V is TRBV4-3 and J is TRBJ1-1; D call uncertain. Trimming shortened V by 5 bases and J by 5 bases, and 9 bases separated the two germline ends. The germline V gene encodes CDR1 LGHNA and CDR2 YSLEER. The CDR3 covers 12 residues. Written as DNA, the CDR3 is TGCGCCAGCAGCGGATCCGGGACTGAAGCTTTCTTT. Amino acid sequence: CASSGSGTEAFF.

This clonotype was recorded a few times. The J gene is TRBJ2-3, the V gene TRBV12-3 or TRBV12-4; 12 bases fit TRBD2. After removal of 2 bases from V and 10 bases from J, the junction contained 4 bases not matched to a gene. The length of the CDR3 is 14 residues. CDR3 residues: CASSLLAGGRAQYF. CDR3 nucleotide sequence: TGTGCCAGCAGTTTACTAGCGGGGGGGCGTGCGCAGTATTTT.

Worth noting for this clonotype: The junction differs from germline at one of its ends, possibly a read error. The gene calls are TRBV7-9 and TRBJ2-1; D is possibly TRBD2 (6 bases). Germline V gene lookup returns CDR1 SEHNR and CDR2 FQNEAQ (reference sequence). The length of the CDR3 is 13 residues. The CDR3 is CASSPPGLAFGGF. The DNA for the CDR3 is TGTGCCAGCAGCCCCCCGGGACTGGCGTTTGGGGGCTTC.

This chain uses TRBV29-1 with TRBJ2-7, with D perhaps TRBD1 (5 bases). The J call may be wrong; the DNA end is better matched by TRBJ2-5. The CDR3 is made up of 12 amino acids. Germline V gene lookup returns CDR1 SQVTM and CDR2 ANQGSEA. CDR3 in DNA: TGCAGCGTTCAGGGCTCGCACGAGACCCAGTACTTC. It is translated as CSVQGSHETQYF.

The genes are TRBV29-1 and TRBJ1-4; D not certain. The CDR3 is 13 residues long. V lost 1 base and J lost 4, with 7 bases in between. Germline loops: CDR1 SQVTM, CDR2 ANQGSEA. This CDR3 reads CSVEGSFNEKLFF. DNA for the CDR3: TGCAGCGTTGAAGGCAGCTTTAATGAAAAACTGTTTTTT.

Details on this clonotype: A junction boundary mismatches the germline segment, possibly from a read error. The CDR3, as DNA: TGTGTCACCAGCAGATTAGGATACGAGCAGTACTTC. Its protein product is CVTSRLGYEQYF. The chain couples TRBV15 to TRBJ2-7; D gene unclear. Germline V gives CDR1 LNHNV, CDR2 YYDKDF (reference sequence). The CDR3 consists of 12 residues.

The J gene is TRBJ1-2, the V gene TRBV21-1; the D call TRBD1 from the table was never checked on the DNA. TRBV21-1 is marked as a pseudogene. The CDR3 sequence is 15 residues long. For the CDR3, the DNA is TGTGCCAGCAGCTCCCGACGGAGAGCTAACTATGGCTACACCTTC. Translation gives CASSSRRRANYGYTF.

Notes on this clonotype: The junction departs from the called germline gene at one end, perhaps through a read error. The rearrangement joins TRBV27 to TRBJ2-1; D is uncertain. CDR1 is MNHEY, CDR2 SMNVEV, per germline (reference sequence). There are 14 residues in the CDR3. CDR3 coding DNA: TGTGCCAGCAGTCCCCAGATCTCCTACAATGAGCAGCTCTTC. Its translation is CASSPQISYNEQLF.

This clonotype has only a few counts. An end of the junction differs from the germline gene, which may be a read error. This rearrangement joins TRBV6-2 or TRBV6-3 to TRBJ1-2; D is uncertain. CDR3 size: 15 residues. Germline lookup yields CDR1 MNHEY and CDR2 SVGEGT. The CDR3 loop reads CASTERGWSGYSYTF. Written as DNA, the CDR3 is TGTGCCAGCACCGAACGGGGTTGGAGCGGCTATAGCTACACCTTC.

The chain uses TRBV5-1 and TRBJ2-1, with 10 nucleotides matching TRBD1. The DNA end is more similar to TRBJ2-7, so the J call may be wrong. Germline V gene data show CDR1 as SGHRS and CDR2 as YFSETQ. CDR3 length equals 13 residues. The CDR3 bases are TGCGCCAGCATGGGACAGGGGAATTACGAGCAGTACTTC. Translation: CASMGQGNYEQYF.

This clonotype was detected a few times. The chain uses TRBV7-9 and TRBJ1-5; possibly TRBD1 for D (5 bases). Per germline, CDR1 SEHNR and CDR2 FQNEAQ (reference sequence). This CDR3 is 14 amino acids long. Trimming stripped 3 bases from V and 5 bases from J, with 11 bases between. Here the CDR3 DNA reads TGTGCCAGCAGCTTGATAGGGGCCGATCAGCCCCAGCATTTT. Protein product: CASSLIGADQPQHF.

V gene TRBV3-1 combines with J gene TRBJ2-2, with 8 nucleotides matching TRBD1. In germline, CDR1 is LGHDT, CDR2 YNNKEL (reference sequence). CDR3 length equals 15 residues. V dropped 3 bases and J dropped 5; count of bases not matched to a gene: 5. CDR3 sequence (DNA): TGTGCCAGCAGCCACGGACAGGGAAATACCGGGGAGCTGTTTTTT. This codes for CASSHGQGNTGELFF.

This clonotype occurred a few times. The rearrangement joins TRBV3-1 to TRBJ2-7, with TRBD2 identical over 8 bases. V trimming: 7 bases; J trimming: 7 bases; junction bases outside the gene matches: 9. This CDR3 is 13 amino acids long. Germline V CDR1 and CDR2: LGHDT, YNNKEL (reference sequence). The CDR3 nucleotides are TGTGCCAGCACGGGACTAGTTGGTACTGAGCAGTACTTC. It yields the protein CASTGLVGTEQYF.

This clonotype was counted ten times or more. This sequence joins TRBV27 and TRBJ1-4; 9 nucleotides agree with TRBD1. Germline assignment: CDR1 MNHEY and CDR2 SMNVEV (reference sequence). With V trimmed by 7 bases and J by 0 bases, 3 bases remained unmatched. CDR3 length equals 15 residues. For the CDR3, the DNA is TGTGCCAGCAAACAGGGGGCCGCAACTAATGAAAAACTGTTTTTT. Amino acid sequence: CASKQGAATNEKLFF.

The V call is TRBV29-1, the J call TRBJ2-5; the D is unclear. Germline lookup yields CDR1 SQVTM and CDR2 ANQGSEA. V was clipped by 0 bases and J by 2 bases, with 10 bases between them. The CDR3 has 14 amino acids. CDR3 bases: TGCAGCGTTGAAGATGGGTGGAAACAAGAGACCCAGTACTTC. Its protein product is CSVEDGWKQETQYF.

This clonotype occurred a few times. The chain has TRBV6-6 and TRBJ2-1; 7 nucleotides agree with TRBD1. The last part of the DNA fits TRBJ2-5 better; the J call may be wrong. The CDR3 has 15 amino acids. The germline gives CDR1 MNHNY, CDR2 SVGAGI (reference sequence). In DNA form, the CDR3 reads TGTGCCAGCAGAAACAGGGGACAGCCGGGGGAGACCCAGTACTTC. Protein product: CASRNRGQPGETQYF.

The rearrangement links TRBV20-1 to TRBJ1-6, with 8 bases aligning to TRBD1. CDR1 is DFQATT and CDR2 is SNEGSKA in the germline V gene (reference sequence). V lost 5 bases and J lost 8; bases outside the gene matches: 17. The CDR3 is 17 amino acids. Written as DNA, the CDR3 is TGCAGTGCTCGGGGACAGGTTGGCGGGGTTTATTATTCACCCCTCCACTTT. Its translation: CSARGQVGGVYYSPLHF.